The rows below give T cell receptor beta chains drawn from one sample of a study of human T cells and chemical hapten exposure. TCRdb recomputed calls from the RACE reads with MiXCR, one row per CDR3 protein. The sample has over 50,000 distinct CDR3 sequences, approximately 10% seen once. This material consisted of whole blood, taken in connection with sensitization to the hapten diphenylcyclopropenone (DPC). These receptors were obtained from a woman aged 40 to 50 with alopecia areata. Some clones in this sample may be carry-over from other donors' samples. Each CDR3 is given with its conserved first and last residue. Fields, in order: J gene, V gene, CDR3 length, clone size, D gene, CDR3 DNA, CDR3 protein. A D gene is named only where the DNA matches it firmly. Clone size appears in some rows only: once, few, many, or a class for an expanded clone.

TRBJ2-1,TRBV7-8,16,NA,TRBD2,TGTGCCAGCAGCCCCCTGGGAGCGGGGGGCCGGAATGAGCAGTTCTTC,CASSPLGAGGRNEQFF
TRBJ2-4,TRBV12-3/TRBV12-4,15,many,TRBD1,TGTGCCAGCAGAGGGACAGGGGGGACCAAAAACATTCAGTACTTC,CASRGTGGTKNIQYF
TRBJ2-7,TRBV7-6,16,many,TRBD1,TGTGCCAGCAGCGCAATAGAGGGGGCGCGTTGGTACGAGCAGTACTTC,CASSAIEGARWYEQYF
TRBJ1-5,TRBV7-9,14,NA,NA,TGTGCCATCTCTCCTCGGGGGTCCAATCAGCCCCAGCATTTT,CAISPRGSNQPQHF
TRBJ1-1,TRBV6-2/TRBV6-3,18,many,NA,TGTGCCAGCAGTTACGACCGACAGGCCAGCCTGTTGAACACTGAAGCTTTCTTT,CASSYDRQASLLNTEAFF
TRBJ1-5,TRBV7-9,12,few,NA,TGTGCCAGCAGCTTAGGAGGGATGCCCCAGCATTTT,CASSLGGMPQHF
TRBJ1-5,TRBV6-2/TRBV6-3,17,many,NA,TGTGCCAGCAGTTACTTCCAGGGGCGTCCGGGCGATCAGCCCCAGCATTTT,CASSYFQGRPGDQPQHF
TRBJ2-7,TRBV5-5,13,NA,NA,TGTGCCAGCAGCCCGATGGAGCCCTACGAGCAGTACTTC,CASSPMEPYEQYF
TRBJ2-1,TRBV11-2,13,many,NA,TGTGCCAGCAGCACGGACTTGTACAATGAGCAGTTCTTC,CASSTDLYNEQFF
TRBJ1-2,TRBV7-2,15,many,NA,TGTGCCAGCAGCTTAGCCACGTCCCGCAACTATGGCTACACCTTC,CASSLATSRNYGYTF
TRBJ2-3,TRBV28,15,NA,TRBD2,TGTGCCAGCAGTACCAGCGGGGGTGGCGCAGATACGCAGTATTTT,CASSTSGGGADTQYF
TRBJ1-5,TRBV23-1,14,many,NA,TGCGCCAGCAGTCAAACCGCTGTGGGTCAGCCCCAGCATTTT,CASSQTAVGQPQHF
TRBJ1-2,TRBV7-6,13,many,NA,TGTGCCAGCAGCTCCTCCGAGGGGTATGGCTACACCTTC,CASSSSEGYGYTF
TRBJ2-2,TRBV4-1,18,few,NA,TGCGCCAGCAGCCCTTTACCCTACGACTACGCGAACACCGGGGAGCTGTTTTTT,CASSPLPYDYANTGELFF
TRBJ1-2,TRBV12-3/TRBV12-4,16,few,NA,TGTGCCAGCAGTTTAGCGCAAACAGCCAACGCGAATGGCTACACCTTC,CASSLAQTANANGYTF
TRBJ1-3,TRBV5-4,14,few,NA,TGTGCCAGCAGCTCCGGGACTTCCGGAAACACCATATATTTT,CASSSGTSGNTIYF
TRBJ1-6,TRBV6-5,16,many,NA,TGTGCCAGCAGTTTACAGATAACGGGGGGTAATTCACCCCTCCACTTT,CASSLQITGGNSPLHF
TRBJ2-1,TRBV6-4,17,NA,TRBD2,TGTGCCAGCAGTGCCCTTTGGGGAGCGGGGGCTTACAATGAGCAGTTCTTC,CASSALWGAGAYNEQFF
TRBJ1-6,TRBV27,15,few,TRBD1,TGTGCCAGTAGGACAGGGGGCTCCTATAATTCACCCCTCCACTTT,CASRTGGSYNSPLHF
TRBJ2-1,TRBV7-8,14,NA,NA,TGTGCCAGCAGCTCGAGGTCCGAATACAATGAGCAGTTCTTC,CASSSRSEYNEQFF
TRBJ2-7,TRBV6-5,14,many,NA,TGTGCCAGCAGCGCGGAGTTTCGCTCCTACGAGCAGTACTTC,CASSAEFRSYEQYF